The TCR beta chain under discussion was sequenced for a study of blood T cells in healthy people across ages. The CDR3 has 12 amino acids. Germline V gives CDR1 MDHEN, CDR2 SYDVKM. The V end lost 6 bases, the J end lost 7 bases, and 10 bases lay between the germline ends. Primers used in a second PCR of about 6 to 12 cycles were a sample-barcoded 5' primer and a J-beta primer mix. From the 5' RACE reads, TCRdb called clonotypes with MiXCR, one entry per CDR3 protein. Of 790,000 or so distinct CDR3 sequences detected, approximately 53% appear once; the ten largest clones hold roughly 24%. Donors were systemically healthy Caucasian individuals from Russia aged roughly 6 to 95 years.

Sequencing was carried out using blood. The V gene is TRBV28, the J gene TRBJ1-5; D may be TRBD1 (6 bases). This receptor was identified in a man aged 40-55 years in good health. The CDR3: CASRDSEQPQHF. CDR3 coding DNA: TGTGCCAGCAGGGACAGTGAACAGCCCCAGCATTTT.